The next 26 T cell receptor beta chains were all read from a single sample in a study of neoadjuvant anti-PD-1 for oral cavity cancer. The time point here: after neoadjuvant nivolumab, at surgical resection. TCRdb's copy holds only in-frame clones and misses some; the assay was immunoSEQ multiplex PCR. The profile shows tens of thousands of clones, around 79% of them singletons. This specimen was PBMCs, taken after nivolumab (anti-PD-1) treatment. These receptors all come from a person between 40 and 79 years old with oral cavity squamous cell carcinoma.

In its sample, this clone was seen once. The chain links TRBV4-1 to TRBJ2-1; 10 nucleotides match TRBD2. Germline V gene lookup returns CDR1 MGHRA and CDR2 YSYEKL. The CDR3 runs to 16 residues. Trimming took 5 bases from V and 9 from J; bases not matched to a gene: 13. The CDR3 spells CASSTGAGLAGVEQFF. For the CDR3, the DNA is TGCGCCAGCAGCACGGGGGCGGGGCTAGCGGGAGTTGAGCAGTTCTTC.

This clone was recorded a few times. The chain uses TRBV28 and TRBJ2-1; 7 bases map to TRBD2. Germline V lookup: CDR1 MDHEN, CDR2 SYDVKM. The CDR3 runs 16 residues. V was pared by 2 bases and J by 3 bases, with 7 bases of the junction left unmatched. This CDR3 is CASSLGRGLVYNEQFF. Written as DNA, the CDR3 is TGTGCCAGCAGTTTAGGGAGGGGCCTGGTCTACAATGAGCAGTTCTTC.

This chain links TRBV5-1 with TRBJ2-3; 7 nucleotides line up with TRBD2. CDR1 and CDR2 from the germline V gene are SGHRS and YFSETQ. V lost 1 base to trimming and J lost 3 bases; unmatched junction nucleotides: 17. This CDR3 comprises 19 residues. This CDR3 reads CASSLKVTSAVSSTDTQYF. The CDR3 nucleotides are TGCGCCAGCAGCTTGAAGGTAACTAGCGCCGTCAGTAGTACAGATACGCAGTATTTT.

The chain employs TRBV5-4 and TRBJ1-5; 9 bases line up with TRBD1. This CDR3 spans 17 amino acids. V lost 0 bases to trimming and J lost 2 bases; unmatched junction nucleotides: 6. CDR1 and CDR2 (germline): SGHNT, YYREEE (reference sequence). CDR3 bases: TGTGCCAGCAGCTTGGGGGGGGGACAGGGAGGCAATCAGCCCCAGCATTTT. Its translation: CASSLGGGQGGNQPQHF.

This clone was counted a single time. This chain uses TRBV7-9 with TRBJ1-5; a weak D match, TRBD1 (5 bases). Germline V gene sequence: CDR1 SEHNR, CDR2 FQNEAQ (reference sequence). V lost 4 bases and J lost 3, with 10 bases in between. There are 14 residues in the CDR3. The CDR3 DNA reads TGTGCCAGCAGCTCCGGGACGGACAATCAGCCCCAGCATTTT. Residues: CASSSGTDNQPQHF.

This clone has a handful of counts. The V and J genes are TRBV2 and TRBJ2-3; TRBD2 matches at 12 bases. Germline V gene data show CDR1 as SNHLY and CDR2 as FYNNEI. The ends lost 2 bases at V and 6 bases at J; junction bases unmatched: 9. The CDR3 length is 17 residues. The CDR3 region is CASSEFPSGGARDTQYF. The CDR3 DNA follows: TGTGCCAGCAGTGAATTTCCTAGCGGGGGGGCCAGGGATACGCAGTATTTT.

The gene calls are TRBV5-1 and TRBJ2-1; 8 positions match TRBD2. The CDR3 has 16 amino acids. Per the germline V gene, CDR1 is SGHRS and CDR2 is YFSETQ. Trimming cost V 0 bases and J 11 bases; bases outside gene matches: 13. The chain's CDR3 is CASSLGEAGDSEKQFF. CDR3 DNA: TGCGCCAGCAGCTTGGGTGAAGCGGGGGACTCGGAGAAGCAGTTCTTC.

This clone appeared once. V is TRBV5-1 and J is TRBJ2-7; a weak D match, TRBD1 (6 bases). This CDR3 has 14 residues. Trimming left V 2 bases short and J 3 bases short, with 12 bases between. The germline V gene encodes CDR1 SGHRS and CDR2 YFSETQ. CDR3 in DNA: TGCGCCAGCAGCTTAGGGGCAGGGGTCTACGAGCAGTACTTC. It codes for CASSLGAGVYEQYF.

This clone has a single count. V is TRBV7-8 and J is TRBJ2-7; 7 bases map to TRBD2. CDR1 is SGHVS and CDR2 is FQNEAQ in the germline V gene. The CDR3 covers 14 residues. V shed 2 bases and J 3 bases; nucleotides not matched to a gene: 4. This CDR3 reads CASSLLAVFYEQYF. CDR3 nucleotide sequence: TGTGCCAGCAGCTTACTAGCGGTATTCTACGAGCAGTACTTC.

CDR3 amino acids: CASSLGYGDGYTF. The CDR3 coding sequence is TGTGCCAGCAGTTTAGGGTACGGGGATGGCTACACCTTC. The chain recombines TRBV27 with TRBJ1-2; D gene unclear. Trimming took off 2 bases at V and 6 bases at J, with 10 bases between the two ends. Germline V gene lookup returns CDR1 MNHEY and CDR2 SMNVEV (reference sequence). CDR3 length: 13 amino acids.

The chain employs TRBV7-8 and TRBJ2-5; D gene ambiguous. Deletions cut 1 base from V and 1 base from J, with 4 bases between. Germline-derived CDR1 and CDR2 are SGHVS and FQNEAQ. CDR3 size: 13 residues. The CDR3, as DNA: TGTGCCAGCAGCTTAGGGGGCCAAGAGACCCAGTACTTC. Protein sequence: CASSLGGQETQYF. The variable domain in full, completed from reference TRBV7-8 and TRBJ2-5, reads GAGVSQSPRYKVAKRGQDVALRCDPISGHVSLFWYQQALGQGPEFLTYFQNEAQLDKSGLPSDRFFAERPEGSVSTLKIQRTQQEDSAVYLCASSLGGQETQYFGPGTRLLVL.

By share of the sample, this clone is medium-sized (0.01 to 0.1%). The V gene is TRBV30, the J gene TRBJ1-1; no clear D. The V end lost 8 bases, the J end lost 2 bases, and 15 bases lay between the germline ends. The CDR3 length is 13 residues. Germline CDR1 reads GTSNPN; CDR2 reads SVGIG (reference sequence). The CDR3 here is CAGLVGSNTEAFF. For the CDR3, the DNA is TGTGCCGGCCTAGTGGGGAGCAACACTGAAGCTTTCTTT. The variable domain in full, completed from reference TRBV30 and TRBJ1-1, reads SQTIHQWPATLVQPVGSPLSLECTVEGTSNPNLYWYRQAAGRGLQLLFYSVGIGQISSEVPQNLSASRPQDRQFILSSKKLLLSDSGFYLCAGLVGSNTEAFFGQGTRLTVV.

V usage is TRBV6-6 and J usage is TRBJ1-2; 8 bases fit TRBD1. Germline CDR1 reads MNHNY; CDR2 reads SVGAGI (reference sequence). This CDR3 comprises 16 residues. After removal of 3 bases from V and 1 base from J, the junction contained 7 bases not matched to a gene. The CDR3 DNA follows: TGTGCCAGCAGTTATCTAGGACAGGGATTTAACTATGGCTACACCTTC. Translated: CASSYLGQGFNYGYTF.

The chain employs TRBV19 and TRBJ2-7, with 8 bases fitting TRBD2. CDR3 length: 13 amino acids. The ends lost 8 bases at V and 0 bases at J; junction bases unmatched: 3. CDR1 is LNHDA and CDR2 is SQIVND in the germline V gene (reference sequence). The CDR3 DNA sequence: TGTGCCAGTGCTCGGGGGGGCTCCTACGAGCAGTACTTC. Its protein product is CASARGGSYEQYF. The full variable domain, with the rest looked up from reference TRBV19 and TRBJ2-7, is DGGITQSPKYLFRKEGQNVTLSCEQNLNHDAMYWYRQDPGQGLRLIYYSQIVNDFQKGDIAEGYSVSREKKESFPLTVTSAQKNPTAFYLCASARGGSYEQYFGPGTRLTVT.

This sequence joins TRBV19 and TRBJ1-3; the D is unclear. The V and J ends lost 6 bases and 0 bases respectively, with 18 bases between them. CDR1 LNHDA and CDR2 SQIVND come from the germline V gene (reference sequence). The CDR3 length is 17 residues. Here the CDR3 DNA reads TGTGCCAGTAGCCCCCTCGACCGCGCCTTCTCTGGAAACACCATATATTTT. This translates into CASSPLDRAFSGNTIYF.

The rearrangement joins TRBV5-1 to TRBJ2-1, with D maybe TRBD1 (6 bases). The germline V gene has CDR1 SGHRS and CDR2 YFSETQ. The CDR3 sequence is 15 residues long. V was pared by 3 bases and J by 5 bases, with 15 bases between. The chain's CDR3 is CASSWTGGQNNEQFF. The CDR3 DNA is TGCGCCAGCAGCTGGACTGGAGGACAGAACAATGAGCAGTTCTTC.

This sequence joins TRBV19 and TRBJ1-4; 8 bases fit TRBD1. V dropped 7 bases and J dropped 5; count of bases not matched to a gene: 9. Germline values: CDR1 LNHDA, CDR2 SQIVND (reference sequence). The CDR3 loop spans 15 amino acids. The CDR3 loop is CASTPSRGRNEKLFF. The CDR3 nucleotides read TGTGCCAGTACCCCCTCCAGGGGGCGAAATGAAAAACTGTTTTTT. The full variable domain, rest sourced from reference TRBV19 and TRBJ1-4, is DGGITQSPKYLFRKEGQNVTLSCEQNLNHDAMYWYRQDPGQGLRLIYYSQIVNDFQKGDIAEGYSVSREKKESFPLTVTSAQKNPTAFYLCASTPSRGRNEKLFFGSGTQLSVL.

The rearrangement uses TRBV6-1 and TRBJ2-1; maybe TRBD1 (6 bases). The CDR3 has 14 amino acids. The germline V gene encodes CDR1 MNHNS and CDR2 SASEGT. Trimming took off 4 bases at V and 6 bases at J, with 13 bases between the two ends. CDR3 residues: CASSATGLVNEQFF. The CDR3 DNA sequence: TGTGCCAGCAGTGCTACAGGGTTAGTCAATGAGCAGTTCTTC.

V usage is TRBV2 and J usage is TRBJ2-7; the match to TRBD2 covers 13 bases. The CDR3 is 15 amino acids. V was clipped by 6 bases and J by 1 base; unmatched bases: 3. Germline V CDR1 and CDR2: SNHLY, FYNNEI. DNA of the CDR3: TGTGCCAGCAGAGGACTAGCGGGAGAGTCCTACGAGCAGTACTTC. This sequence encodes CASRGLAGESYEQYF.

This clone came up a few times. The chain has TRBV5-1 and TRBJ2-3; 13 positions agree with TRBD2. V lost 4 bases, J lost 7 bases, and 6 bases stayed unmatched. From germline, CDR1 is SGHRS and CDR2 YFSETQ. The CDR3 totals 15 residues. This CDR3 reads CASSLGLAGVNTQYF. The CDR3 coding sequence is TGCGCCAGCAGCCTAGGACTAGCGGGGGTCAATACGCAGTATTTT.

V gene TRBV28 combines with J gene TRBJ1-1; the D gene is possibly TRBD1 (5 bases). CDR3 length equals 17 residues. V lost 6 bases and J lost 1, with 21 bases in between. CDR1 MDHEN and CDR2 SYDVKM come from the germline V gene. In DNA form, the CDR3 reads TGTGCCAGCAGCCCGGGGCGGGGGTCAGGGCCGAACACTGAAGCTTTCTTT. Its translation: CASSPGRGSGPNTEAFF.

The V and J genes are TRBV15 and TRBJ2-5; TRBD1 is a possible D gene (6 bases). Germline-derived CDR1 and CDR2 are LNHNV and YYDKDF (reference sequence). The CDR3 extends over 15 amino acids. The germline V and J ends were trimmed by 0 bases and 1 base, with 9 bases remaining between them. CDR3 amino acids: CATSRDRGGQETQYF. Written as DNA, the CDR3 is TGTGCCACCAGCAGAGATCGAGGGGGCCAAGAGACCCAGTACTTC.

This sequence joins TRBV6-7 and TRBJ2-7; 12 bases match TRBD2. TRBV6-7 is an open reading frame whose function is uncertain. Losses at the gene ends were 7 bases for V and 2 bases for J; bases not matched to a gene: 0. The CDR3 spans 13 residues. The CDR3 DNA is TGTGCCAGCACTAGCGGGGGGGCCTACGAGCAGTACTTC. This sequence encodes CASTSGGAYEQYF.

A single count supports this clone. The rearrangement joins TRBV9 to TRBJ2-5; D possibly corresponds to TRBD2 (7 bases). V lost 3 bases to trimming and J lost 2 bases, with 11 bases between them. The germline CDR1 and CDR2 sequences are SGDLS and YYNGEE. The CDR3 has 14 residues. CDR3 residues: CASSGGGGQETQYF. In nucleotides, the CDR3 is TGTGCCAGCAGCGGGGGAGGGGGTCAAGAGACCCAGTACTTC.

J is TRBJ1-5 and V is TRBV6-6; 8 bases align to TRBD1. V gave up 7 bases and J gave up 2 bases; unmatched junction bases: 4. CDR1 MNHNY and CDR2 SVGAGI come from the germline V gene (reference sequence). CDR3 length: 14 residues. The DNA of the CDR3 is TGTGCCAGCAACTCACAGGGGGGCAATCAGCCCCAGCATTTT. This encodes CASNSQGGNQPQHF.

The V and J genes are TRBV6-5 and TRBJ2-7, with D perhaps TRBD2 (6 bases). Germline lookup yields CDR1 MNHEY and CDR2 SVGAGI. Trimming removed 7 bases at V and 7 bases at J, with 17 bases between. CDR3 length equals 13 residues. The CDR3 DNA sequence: TGTGCCAGCATTTTCTTGAATGGAGGGGAGCAGTACTTC. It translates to CASIFLNGGEQYF.